This entry features one TCR beta chain sequence. The target antigen is unknown. Genomic DNA belonging to each subset was distributed in equal measure over several immunoSEQ plates. Sorted subsets were amplified in replicate PCRs using 200 to 250 ng DNA, approximately 30,000 T cell genomes. Assay used: immunoSEQ multiplex PCR; TCRdb lists only in-frame clones, some missing. The table records 2 million to 3 million clones, 93% of them present only once. These data belong to a study of shared clonotypes between healthy human individuals. Findings and limits, study-wide: Some naive CD4 clonotypes, approximately 4.5%, turned up in common across four donors. The study generally estimated greater richness for naive than memory subsets.

The clonotype originates from a man between 18 and 35 years old in good health. Some clones in this sample may be carry-over from other donors' samples. The sequenced material came from naive CD4+ T cells from PBMCs. Subset in this sample: CD45RA+ positively selected.

The CDR3 region is CSVEFTGDNHFREQYF. The CDR3 DNA follows: TGCAGCGTTGAATTTACAGGGGATAACCACTTTAGAGAGCAGTACTTC. The chain combines TRBV29-1 with TRBJ2-7; the match to TRBD1 covers 7 bases. V gave up 2 bases and J gave up 7 bases; unmatched junction bases: 17. CDR1 is SQVTM and CDR2 is ANQGSEA in the germline V gene. This CDR3 is 16 amino acids long.